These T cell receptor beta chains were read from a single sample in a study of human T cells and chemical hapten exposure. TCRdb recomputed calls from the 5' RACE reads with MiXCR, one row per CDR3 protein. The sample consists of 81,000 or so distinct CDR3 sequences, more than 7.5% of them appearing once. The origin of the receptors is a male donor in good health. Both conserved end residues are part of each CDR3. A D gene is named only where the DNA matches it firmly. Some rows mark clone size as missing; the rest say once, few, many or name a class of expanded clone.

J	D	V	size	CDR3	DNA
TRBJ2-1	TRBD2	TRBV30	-	CATFIREGEQFF	TGTGCCACGTTTATTCGGGAGGGTGAGCAGTTCTTC
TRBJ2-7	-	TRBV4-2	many	CASSQEATTPYEQYF	TGTGCCAGCAGCCAAGAGGCGACTACACCCTACGAGCAGTACTTC
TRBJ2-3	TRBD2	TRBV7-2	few	CASSLGPSGTDTQYF	TGTGCCAGCAGCTTGGGGCCTAGCGGGACAGATACGCAGTATTTT
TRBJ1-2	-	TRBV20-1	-	CSATQWDYGYTF	TGCAGTGCTACTCAGTGGGACTATGGCTACACCTTC
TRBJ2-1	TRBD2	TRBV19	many	CASSTSTGTSSYNEQFF	TGTGCCAGTAGTACCTCTACCGGGACTAGCAGCTACAATGAGCAGTTCTTC
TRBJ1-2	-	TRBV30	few	CAWSVSLILNYGYTF	TGTGCCTGGAGTGTCAGCCTAATCCTCAACTATGGCTACACCTTC
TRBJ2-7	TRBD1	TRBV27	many	CASSQTGGLIYEQYF	TGTGCCAGCAGTCAGACAGGGGGCTTAATCTACGAGCAGTACTTC
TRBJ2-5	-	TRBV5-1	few	CASSSALAEETQYF	TGCGCCAGCAGCTCGGCACTAGCCGAAGAGACCCAGTACTTC
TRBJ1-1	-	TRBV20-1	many	CSAFRDNTEAFF	TGCAGTGCGTTCCGGGACAACACTGAAGCTTTCTTT
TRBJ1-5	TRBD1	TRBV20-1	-	CSAPQGNNQPQHF	TGCAGTGCCCCACAGGGGAATAATCAGCCCCAGCATTTT
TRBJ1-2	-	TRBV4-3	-	CASSQAGSANYGYTF	TGCGCCAGCAGCCAAGCCGGATCAGCTAACTATGGCTACACCTTC
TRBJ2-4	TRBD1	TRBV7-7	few	CASKTGDLAKNIQYF	TGTGCCAGCAAGACAGGGGACCTAGCCAAAAACATTCAGTACTTC
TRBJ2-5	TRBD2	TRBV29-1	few	CSVESGGSRLAGGLGETQYF	TGCAGCGTTGAAAGCGGGGGGTCCAGGCTAGCGGGGGGGCTCGGAGAGACCCAGTACTTC
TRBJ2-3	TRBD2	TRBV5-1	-	CASSPGLAGGTDTQYF	TGCGCCAGCAGCCCGGGACTAGCGGGGGGCACAGATACGCAGTATTTT
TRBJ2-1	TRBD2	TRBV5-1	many	CASSIGGNYNEQFF	TGCGCCAGCAGCATCGGGGGGAATTACAATGAGCAGTTCTTC
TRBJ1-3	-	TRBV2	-	CASSLDWGSGNTIYF	TGTGCCAGCAGTCTCGATTGGGGGTCTGGAAACACCATATATTTT
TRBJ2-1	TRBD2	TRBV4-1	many	CASSQVGLAGSYNEQFF	TGCGCCAGCAGCCAAGTCGGACTAGCCGGCTCCTACAATGAGCAGTTCTTC
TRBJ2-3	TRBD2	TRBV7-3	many	CASSQGTSGNTDTQYF	TGTGCCAGCAGCCAAGGGACTAGCGGTAACACAGATACGCAGTATTTT
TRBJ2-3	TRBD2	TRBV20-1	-	CSAGPLADQMADTQYF	TGCAGTGCGGGACCACTAGCGGACCAAATGGCAGATACGCAGTATTTT
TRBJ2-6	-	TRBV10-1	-	CASSSGVAGANVLTF	TGCGCCAGCAGTTCAGGGGTAGCTGGGGCCAACGTCCTGACTTTC
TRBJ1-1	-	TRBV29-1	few	CSVTHGVAVTEAFF	TGCAGCGTCACACACGGGGTGGCGGTCACTGAAGCTTTCTTT
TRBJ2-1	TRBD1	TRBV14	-	CASSLDRDNEQFF	TGTGCCAGCAGCCTGGACAGGGATAATGAGCAGTTCTTC
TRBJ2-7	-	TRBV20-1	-	CSARDGGRLTYEQYF	TGCAGTGCTAGAGATGGAGGGCGCTTAACCTACGAGCAGTACTTC
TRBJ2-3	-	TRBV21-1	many	CASSKVGTGFTDTQYF	TGTGCCAGCAGCAAAGTCGGGACAGGTTTCACAGATACGCAGTATTTT
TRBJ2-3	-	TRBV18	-	CASSPRQFTDTQYF	TGTGCCAGCTCACCACGACAGTTCACAGATACGCAGTATTTT
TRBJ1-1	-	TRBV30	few	CAWSGGTHAEAFF	TGTGCCTGGAGCGGGGGGACACACGCTGAAGCTTTCTTT
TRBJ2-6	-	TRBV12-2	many	CASRPMRASGANVLTF	TGTGCAAGTCGCCCCATGAGGGCCTCTGGGGCCAACGTCCTGACTTTC
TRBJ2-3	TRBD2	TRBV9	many	CASSAVSGGPTDTQYF	TGTGCCAGCAGCGCAGTAAGCGGGGGGCCCACAGATACGCAGTATTTT